This T cell receptor (beta chain) was sequenced during a study of early T cells in non-severe SARS-CoV-2 infection. This clonotype showed up many times. TCRdb reanalysed the 5' RACE reads using MiXCR and keeps one entry per CDR3 protein. Among around 67,000 distinct CDR3 sequences listed, roughly an eighth were seen once. Germline-derived CDR1 and CDR2 are SGHRS and YFSETQ. V shed 4 bases, J shed 4 bases, and the junction held 6 bases outside the gene matches. The CDR3 totals 15 residues. This chain joins TRBV5-1 and TRBJ2-1, with 9 bases identical to TRBD2. The sample taken for sequencing was whole blood. This TCR derives from an adult who was a healthcare worker with PCR-confirmed SARS-CoV-2 infection or an uninfected control (not recorded which). The CDR3 DNA reads TGCGCCAGCAGCCTCGCGACTAGCGGATACAATGAGCAGTTCTTC. It is translated as CASSLATSGYNEQFF.